These 16 T cell receptor beta chains were all obtained from the same sample, sequenced in a study of graft-versus-host responses after intestinal transplantation. The antigens for these receptors are not known. The protocol was immunoSEQ multiplex PCR, while the TCRdb copy is restricted to in-frame clones and leaves out a portion. The repertoire consists of some 88,000 clones, with 93% occurring once and the leading ten covering roughly 2%. Sequences were derived from unstimulated CD8+ T cells sorted from spleen or lymph node cells, sampled before intestinal transplant. These receptors were collected from a human donor who received an intestinal transplant.

The chain recombines TRBV19 with TRBJ1-5, with 11 nucleotides matching TRBD1. V lost 4 bases, J lost 1 base, and 9 bases stayed unmatched. Germline lookup yields CDR1 LNHDA and CDR2 SQIVND (reference sequence). This CDR3 contains 18 residues. CDR3 amino acids: CASSNRDRGVRSNQPQHF. CDR3 in DNA: TGTGCCAGTAGTAACCGGGACAGGGGGGTAAGAAGCAATCAGCCCCAGCATTTT. The full variable domain, completed using reference TRBV19 and TRBJ1-5, is DGGITQSPKYLFRKEGQNVTLSCEQNLNHDAMYWYRQDPGQGLRLIYYSQIVNDFQKGDIAEGYSVSREKKESFPLTVTSAQKNPTAFYLCASSNRDRGVRSNQPQHFGDGTRLSIL.

V is TRBV6-5 and J is TRBJ2-1; TRBD2 agrees at 7 bases. CDR3 length equals 15 residues. V shed 6 bases, J shed 4 bases, and the junction held 9 bases outside the gene matches. CDR1 and CDR2 from the germline V gene are MNHEY and SVGAGI. The CDR3 here is CASSPEWGGYNEQFF. Here the CDR3 DNA reads TGTGCCAGCAGCCCCGAGTGGGGGGGTTACAATGAGCAGTTCTTC.

The chain has TRBV27 and TRBJ1-6; 7 nucleotides line up with TRBD1. V shed 4 bases and J 8 bases; nucleotides not matched to a gene: 5. Germline V gene data show CDR1 as MNHEY and CDR2 as SMNVEV (reference sequence). This CDR3 comprises 14 residues. CDR3 DNA: TGTGCCAGCAGTTGGAAGGGGGCAGATTCACCCCTCCACTTT. The encoded protein is CASSWKGADSPLHF.

This chain joins TRBV7-2 and TRBJ2-1; 7 nucleotides align to TRBD2. The J segment lost 0 bases and the V segment lost 4 bases, leaving 3 bases of the junction unmatched. Per germline, CDR1 SGHTA and CDR2 FQGNSA. The CDR3 contains 15 residues. CDR3 nucleotides: TGTGCCAGCAGCTACAGCGGGGTCTCCTACAATGAGCAGTTCTTC. Translated: CASSYSGVSYNEQFF.

The V gene is TRBV27, the J gene TRBJ1-2; D perhaps matches TRBD1 (5 bases). This CDR3 is 13 amino acids long. Trimming took off 5 bases at V and 6 bases at J, with 13 bases between the two ends. Germline CDR1 and CDR2: MNHEY and SMNVEV (reference sequence). CDR3 sequence: CASSPGEQDGYTF. In DNA, the CDR3 is TGTGCCAGCAGTCCTGGGGAACAGGATGGCTACACCTTC.

The chain is built from TRBV7-6 and TRBJ2-6, with D perhaps TRBD2 (5 bases). Looked up from germline, CDR1 is SGHVS and CDR2 is FNYEAQ. The V gene lost 3 bases and the J gene lost 0 bases, with 6 bases spanning the gap. The CDR3 is 15 amino acids. The CDR3 reads CASSFEGSGANVLTF. DNA for the CDR3: TGTGCCAGCAGCTTTGAGGGCTCTGGGGCCAACGTCCTGACTTTC.

The rearrangement joins TRBV11-2 to TRBJ2-7; 7 bases fit TRBD1. The CDR3 is 15 residues long. Germline V gene lookup returns CDR1 SGHAT and CDR2 FQNNGV. Unmatched junction bases numbered 4, after V lost 2 bases and J lost 0 bases. The DNA of the CDR3 is TGTGCCAGCAGCTTATGGGGACAGACCTCCTACGAGCAGTACTTC. It is translated as CASSLWGQTSYEQYF. The complete variable domain, with remaining parts taken from reference TRBV11-2 and TRBJ2-7, reads EAGVAQSPRYKIIEKRQSVAFWCNPISGHATLYWYQQILGQGPKLLIQFQNNGVVDDSQLPKDRFSAERLKGVDSTLKIQPAKLEDSAVYLCASSLWGQTSYEQYFGPGTRLTVT.

A note on this clone: It is likely a read error: a sequence one base away is far more abundant. Other DNA sequences in the sample encode the same CDR3. CDR3 residues: CASSRATFRLSDEKLFF. In DNA, the CDR3 is TGTGCCAGCAGTCGTGCGACCTTTAGACTTTCGGATGAAAAACTGTTTTTT. The gene calls are TRBV14 and TRBJ1-4; D not resolved. V was pared by 6 bases and J by 6 bases, with 23 bases between. There are 17 residues in the CDR3. In germline, CDR1 is SGHDN, CDR2 FVKESK.

The chain recombines TRBV27 with TRBJ1-6; 7 bases are shared with TRBD1. CDR3 length: 16 amino acids. Germline CDR1 and CDR2: MNHEY and SMNVEV (reference sequence). The junction had 2 bases not matched to a gene; V was cut back by 3 bases and J by 0 bases. This chain's CDR3 is CASSLGQSSYNSPLHF. In DNA, the CDR3 is TGTGCCAGCAGTTTGGGACAGAGCTCCTATAATTCACCCCTCCACTTT.

The chain couples TRBV19 to TRBJ1-2; D may be TRBD1 (5 bases). Trimming took 3 bases from V and 5 from J, leaving 10 bases between them. The CDR3 extends over 13 amino acids. Looked up from germline, CDR1 is LNHDA and CDR2 is SQIVND (reference sequence). CDR3 sequence reads: CASSIDREYGYTF. CDR3 nucleotide sequence: TGTGCCAGTAGTATTGACAGAGAATATGGCTACACCTTC.

V gene TRBV13 combines with J gene TRBJ2-5; TRBD2 matches at 7 bases. V lost 2 bases to trimming and J lost 5 bases; unmatched junction nucleotides: 2. CDR3 length equals 13 residues. The germline CDR1 and CDR2 sequences are PRHDT and FYEKMQ (reference sequence). CDR3: CASSLSGKETQYF. CDR3 sequence (DNA): TGTGCCAGCAGCTTAAGCGGGAAGGAGACCCAGTACTTC.

The chain combines TRBV27 with TRBJ2-1; D is ambiguous. V lost 1 base and J 0 bases, leaving 10 bases between the germline ends. Looked up from germline, CDR1 is MNHEY and CDR2 is SMNVEV (reference sequence). The CDR3 totals 16 residues. Here the CDR3 DNA reads TGTGCCAGCAGTTTATTTGGGTACAGCTCCTACAATGAGCAGTTCTTC. Translating gives CASSLFGYSSYNEQFF.

The chain uses TRBV2 and TRBJ2-1, with D tentatively TRBD2 (5 bases). Germline-derived CDR1 and CDR2 are SNHLY and FYNNEI. The V end was cut by 5 bases, the J end by 0 bases, with 23 bases between. This CDR3 has 19 amino acids. CDR3 amino acids: CASSRTRLRTPLSYNEQFF. The DNA for the CDR3 is TGTGCCAGCAGTAGAACTAGATTAAGGACTCCCCTCTCCTACAATGAGCAGTTCTTC. Full variable domain (remainder filled in from reference TRBV2 and TRBJ2-1): EPEVTQTPSHQVTQMGQEVILRCVPISNHLYFYWYRQILGQKVEFLVSFYNNEISEKSEIFDDQFSVERPDGSNFTLKIRSTKLEDSAMYFCASSRTRLRTPLSYNEQFFGPGTRLTVL.

The chain recombines TRBV4-3 with TRBJ2-7, with TRBD2 identical over 9 bases. CDR1 is LGHNA and CDR2 is YSLEER in the germline V gene. This CDR3 has 16 amino acids. Trimming removed 4 bases from V and 0 bases from J; junction bases left unmatched: 7. In DNA form, the CDR3 reads TGCGCCAGCAGCCTGGGCCCAGCGGGGGGCTCCTACGAGCAGTACTTC. Translation gives CASSLGPAGGSYEQYF.

The chain recombines TRBV15 with TRBJ2-7, with TRBD2 identical over 7 bases. The CDR3 sequence is 15 residues long. V dropped 4 bases and J dropped 4; count of bases not matched to a gene: 10. Germline assignment: CDR1 LNHNV and CDR2 YYDKDF (reference sequence). The CDR3 nucleotides are TGTGCCACCAGCAAATCGACTAGCCCCTTATACGAGCAGTACTTC. Its protein is CATSKSTSPLYEQYF. Complete variable domain (other parts from reference TRBV15 and TRBJ2-7): DAMVIQNPRYQVTQFGKPVTLSCSQTLNHNVMYWYQQKSSQAPKLLFHYYDKDFNNEADTPDNFQSRRPNTSFCFLDIRSPGLGDTAMYLCATSKSTSPLYEQYFGPGTRLTVT.

The genes are TRBV11-3 and TRBJ1-2, with D possibly TRBD1 on 5 matching bases. The germline CDR1 and CDR2 sequences are SGHNT and YENEEA. The CDR3 runs 16 residues. Trimming left V 5 bases short and J 3 bases short, with 19 bases between. CDR3 bases: TGTGCCAGCAGCCCTCCGGGACTCCCCTCCTACTATGGCTACACCTTC. The encoded protein is CASSPPGLPSYYGYTF.